This T cell receptor beta chain was obtained from a study of early T cells in non-severe SARS-CoV-2 infection. As for the study in general: Bulk RNA taken from unsorted whole blood was sequenced, leaving chains unpaired.

Tagging with unique molecular identifiers was applied to individual cDNA molecules. MiXCR, applied by TCRdb to the 5' RACE reads, yields one record per CDR3 protein. This sample has more than 90,000 distinct CDR3 sequences, with around 14% found just once. With 2 bases removed from V and 4 bases from J, the gap between germline ends came to 11 bases. Germline loops: CDR1 MDHEN, CDR2 SYDVKM. There are 14 residues in the CDR3. Regarding the study as a whole: VDJdb-based matching was biased toward anti-spike CD8 responses and missed private and CD4 specificities.

For this clonotype: No antigen is known for it.

Sample: whole blood. The receptor comes from an adult who was a healthcare worker with PCR-confirmed SARS-CoV-2 infection or an uninfected control (not recorded which). The chain is built from TRBV28 and TRBJ1-2; D remains ambiguous. This CDR3 reads CASSLGPSIYGYTF. The CDR3 nucleotides read TGTGCCAGCAGTTTAGGCCCGAGCATCTATGGCTACACCTTC.